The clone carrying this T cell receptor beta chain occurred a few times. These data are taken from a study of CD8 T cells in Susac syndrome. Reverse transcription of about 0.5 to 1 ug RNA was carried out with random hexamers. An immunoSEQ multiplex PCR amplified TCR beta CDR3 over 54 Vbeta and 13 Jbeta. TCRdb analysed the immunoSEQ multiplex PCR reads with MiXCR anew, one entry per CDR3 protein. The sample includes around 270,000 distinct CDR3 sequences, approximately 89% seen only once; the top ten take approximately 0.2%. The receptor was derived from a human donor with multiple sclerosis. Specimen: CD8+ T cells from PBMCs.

This chain's CDR3 is CASSSFQEADEAFF. The CDR3 DNA reads as TGTGCCAGCAGCAGCTTCCAGGAAGCCGATGAAGCTTTCTTT. The J gene is TRBJ1-1, the V gene TRBV6-1; no firm D call. From germline, CDR1 is MNHNS and CDR2 SASEGT. V lost 6 bases and J 7 bases, leaving 18 bases between the germline ends. The CDR3 is 14 amino acids.